This T cell receptor (beta chain) was sequenced for a study of CD8+ T cells in alopecia areata. Across the study: Treatment comprised oral tofacitinib, 5 to 10 mg twice daily, in treated patients.

It was from alopecia areata patients that lesional scalp punch biopsies and peripheral blood were collected. RNA was isolated and reverse transcribed to cDNA, the sequencing template. Produced via immunoSEQ multiplex PCR; TCRdb's table is partial and in-frame only. The profile shows about 98,000 clones, 40% to 45% of them singletons. The sample taken for sequencing was CD4+ T cells sorted from blood. The sequence came from a human donor with alopecia areata.

CDR3 sequence: CASSTPRTGNTEAFF. The CDR3 DNA follows: TGTGCCAGCAGCACCCCGCGGACAGGGAACACTGAAGCTTTCTTT. The rearrangement uses TRBV28 and TRBJ1-1; 7 nucleotides agree with TRBD1. The V segment lost 6 bases and the J segment 1 base; nucleotides outside the gene matches: 8. The CDR3 contains 15 residues. Germline V gene lookup returns CDR1 MDHEN and CDR2 SYDVKM.